Given below is one T cell receptor (beta chain) in context. Using immunoSEQ multiplex PCR, the repertoire was profiled, and TCRdb retains in-frame clones only, with some absent. This repertoire shows over 100,000 clones, 80% to 95% found once; its top ten account for about 2.7%. This record belongs to a study of control samples from healthy donors and cancer patients. This CDR3 is 15 amino acids long. V shed 10 bases and J 0 bases; nucleotides not matched to a gene: 8. Germline V gene data show CDR1 as MGHDK and CDR2 as SYGVNS. The sequenced sample was blood. The clonotype comes from a man aged 35-49 years in good health. The V and J genes are TRBV25-1 and TRBJ1-3; 8 bases fit TRBD1. CDR3 in DNA: TGTGCCACCAATACAGGGGGATTCTCTGGAAACACCATATATTTT. It specifies CATNTGGFSGNTIYF.